This is a list of T cell receptor beta chains from one sample in a study of TIL therapy for anti-PD-1-resistant metastatic lung cancer. Repertoires were generated with immunoSEQ multiplex PCR, while TCRdb's copy carries only in-frame clones and drops some. The table records around 100,000 clones, about three fifths of them present only once. The source was tumor tissue, collected at baseline. The receptors were sampled from a person aged 25 to 85 with non-small cell lung cancer. Each CDR3 is given with its conserved first and last residue. The D gene is left open where the match is weak. Size is omitted from some rows. Given values are once, few, many or a class for expanded clones.

V gene	J gene	D gene	CDR3 length	clone size	CDR3 DNA	CDR3 protein
TRBV18	TRBJ2-6	-	14	few	TGTGCCAGCTCACCCCCGTCTGGGGCCAACGTCCTGACTTTC	CASSPPSGANVLTF
TRBV6-5	TRBJ1-4	-	13	once	TGTGCCAGCAGTTCGTACCCTAATGAAAAACTGTTTTTT	CASSSYPNEKLFF
TRBV6-5	TRBJ2-1	-	13	-	TGTGCCACCACGGGGGAAAGGGTGAATGAGCAGTTCTTC	CATTGERVNEQFF
TRBV11-2	TRBJ2-7	-	14	-	TGTGCCAGCAGCTTAGGGCTACGCGCCACTCAGCAGTACTTC	CASSLGLRATQQYF
TRBV7-2	TRBJ1-5	TRBD1	15	few	TGTGCCAGCAGCCCGCAGGGGGCCGCAGTCCAGCCCCAGCATTTT	CASSPQGAAVQPQHF
TRBV10-2	TRBJ2-2	TRBD1	17	-	TGCGCCAGCAGTGAGTTAAGACAGGGGCCCTCGGCCGGGGAGCTGTTTTTT	CASSELRQGPSAGELFF
TRBV27	TRBJ1-1	-	13	few	TGTGCCAGCAGTCCCCAGGGCGAGGAGGAAGCTTTCTTT	CASSPQGEEEAFF
TRBV4-1	TRBJ2-2	TRBD2	17	-	TGCGCCAGCAGCCAAGACCCAGCTAGCGGGAGAACCGGGGAGCTGTTTTTT	CASSQDPASGRTGELFF
TRBV29-1	TRBJ1-3	TRBD1	15	-	TGCAGCGTTGAAGCCCGGACAGGCTCTGGAAACACCATATATTTT	CSVEARTGSGNTIYF
TRBV13	TRBJ2-7	TRBD2	15	-	TGTGCCAGCAGCTCCGGACTAGCGGGAGCCTACGAGCAGTACTTC	CASSSGLAGAYEQYF
TRBV5-4	TRBJ1-2	-	13	-	TGTGCCAGCAGCTTAGTGGAGGCGGGGGGCTACACCTTC	CASSLVEAGGYTF
TRBV19	TRBJ2-1	-	13	-	TGTGCCAGTAGTACCTCTCCGGGGTACTTACAGTTCTTC	CASSTSPGYLQFF
TRBV29-1	TRBJ2-1	TRBD2	14	-	TGCAGCGTTGGGACTAGCGGGTCTACAAATGAGCAGTTCTTC	CSVGTSGSTNEQFF
TRBV6-5	TRBJ1-4	-	12	-	TGTGCCAGCAAACGTTCGAATGGAAAACTGTTTTTT	CASKRSNGKLFF
TRBV5-6	TRBJ1-3	-	14	few	TGTGCCAGCAGCATCCGGTCGTCTGGAAACACCATATATTTT	CASSIRSSGNTIYF
TRBV4-3	TRBJ1-3	-	15	few	TGCGCCAGCAGCCAAGACTACAGCTCTGGAAACACCATATATTTT	CASSQDYSSGNTIYF
TRBV7-8	TRBJ2-1	TRBD1	16	-	TGTGCCAGCAGCCCCCCCTCGGGACAGGGAAACAATGAGCAGTTCTTC	CASSPPSGQGNNEQFF
TRBV6-6	TRBJ2-7	-	16	-	TGTGCCAGCAGTTACTCGATGGCTAGCGCGCAATACGAGCAGTACTTC	CASSYSMASAQYEQYF
TRBV9	TRBJ2-1	-	16	-	TGTGCCAGCAGCGTAGCTACCTTGGGGTCCTACAATGAGCAGTTCTTC	CASSVATLGSYNEQFF
TRBV7-2	TRBJ1-6	-	15	-	TGTGCCAGCAGCTTAGCAGGGATATGGAATTCACCCCTCCACTTT	CASSLAGIWNSPLHF
TRBV6-2/TRBV6-3	TRBJ1-5	TRBD1	17	-	TGTGCCAGCAGTATCGAGACGAATCAAGGGGGCCGGCAGCCCCAGCATTTT	CASSIETNQGGRQPQHF
TRBV13	TRBJ2-7	-	14	few	TGTGCCAGCAGCCCCGCCATGTCTCGACACGAGCAGTACTTC	CASSPAMSRHEQYF
TRBV11-3	TRBJ1-1	TRBD1	12	few	TGTGCCAGCAGCTCAGGGGGCACTGAAGCTTTCTTT	CASSSGGTEAFF
TRBV12-3/TRBV12-4	TRBJ1-1	-	13	-	TGTGCCAGCAGTTTATCAGGGAACACTGAAGCTTTCTTT	CASSLSGNTEAFF
TRBV6-5	TRBJ1-1	TRBD1	14	few	TGTGCCAGCAGCCTAGGGACAGGGAACACTGAAGCTTTCTTT	CASSLGTGNTEAFF
TRBV10-3	TRBJ2-1	-	15	-	TGTGCCATCAGTGACCCAGGGCCAGGGGACAATGAGCAGTTCTTC	CAISDPGPGDNEQFF
TRBV24-1	TRBJ2-5	-	13	-	TGTGCCACCGGGCAAACAGGTGGGGAGACCCAGTACTTC	CATGQTGGETQYF
TRBV7-2	TRBJ1-5	-	16	-	TGTGCCAGCAGCTTAGGGCAGGGCGGGGGGTATCAGCCCCAGCATTTT	CASSLGQGGGYQPQHF
TRBV4-3	TRBJ1-2	-	15	many	TGCGCCAGCAGCCAAGATCGGAGCAGGCACGGTGGCTACACCTTC	CASSQDRSRHGGYTF
TRBV10-1	TRBJ1-1	-	14	few	TGCGCCAGCAGTTGTTGGGGGGAGACCACTGAAGCTTTCTTT	CASSCWGETTEAFF
TRBV3-1/TRBV3-2	TRBJ1-4	-	15	-	TGTGCCAGCAGCCAAGATAGGAACAGAGTGGAAAAACTGTTTTTT	CASSQDRNRVEKLFF
TRBV27	TRBJ2-4	-	15	-	TGTGCCAGCAGTTTCTTGGACACCACCAAAAACATTCAGTACTTC	CASSFLDTTKNIQYF
TRBV5-6	TRBJ2-2	TRBD2	14	-	TGTGCCAGCCAGGGACTAGCGAACACCGGGGAGCTGTTTTTT	CASQGLANTGELFF
TRBV12-3/TRBV12-4	TRBJ2-3	-	13	-	TGTGCCAGCAGTCTCGTGAGGGCAGATACGCAGTATTTT	CASSLVRADTQYF
TRBV5-4	TRBJ1-1	-	15	medium-sized	TGTGCCAGCAGCTTGCGACAGACAGGGAACACTGAAGCTTTCTTT	CASSLRQTGNTEAFF
TRBV6-5	TRBJ1-1	TRBD1	15	-	TGTGCCAGCAGTTCACCTAACACAGGGGTCTTTGAAGCTTTCTTT	CASSSPNTGVFEAFF
TRBV12-3/TRBV12-4	TRBJ1-4	-	13	-	TGTGCCAGCAGGCACAGGGCAGGTGAAAAACTGTTTTTT	CASRHRAGEKLFF
TRBV19	TRBJ2-2	TRBD1	14	-	TGTGCCAGTAGGGGGACAGGGGGCACCGGGGAGCTGTTTTTT	CASRGTGGTGELFF
TRBV7-2	TRBJ1-5	-	12	-	TGTGCCAGCGGGGGTTTAGGGCAGCCCCAGCATTTT	CASGGLGQPQHF
TRBV7-8	TRBJ1-5	-	13	few	TGTGCCAGCCGTGGGAGTCTCTATCAGCCCCAGCATTTT	CASRGSLYQPQHF